Below, 18 T cell receptor beta chains from the same sample are listed, as sequenced in a study of blood T cell repertoires in COVID-19. Assay used: immunoSEQ multiplex PCR; TCRdb lists only in-frame clones, some missing. The profile shows 250,000 to 350,000 clones, 70% to 90% of them singletons. The sample was peripheral blood. These receptors came from a woman aged 45 to 65 with COVID-19, enrolled during active disease.

CDR3 in amino acids: CASSPLQGMMTEAFF. CDR3 nucleotides: TGTGCCAGCTCACCTTTACAGGGGATGATGACTGAAGCTTTCTTT. The gene calls are TRBV18 and TRBJ1-1; 7 nucleotides agree with TRBD1. V shed 3 bases, J shed 5 bases, and the junction held 9 bases outside the gene matches. Germline values: CDR1 KGHSH, CDR2 LQKENI. The CDR3 totals 15 residues.

This clone was recorded once. The CDR3 loop is CAISDRTGTYNSPLHF. The CDR3 coding sequence is TGTGCCATCAGTGACCGGACAGGGACGTATAATTCACCCCTCCACTTT. This sequence joins TRBV10-3 and TRBJ1-6; TRBD1 agrees at 8 bases. The CDR3 length is 16 residues. V was clipped by 3 bases and J by 4 bases; unmatched bases: 5. Looked up from germline, CDR1 is ENHRY and CDR2 is SYGVKD.

This chain joins TRBV5-6 and TRBJ1-1, with 11 bases aligning to TRBD1. The CDR3 contains 19 residues. With V trimmed by 0 bases and J by 3 bases, 13 bases remained unmatched. Per germline, CDR1 SGHDT and CDR2 YYEEEE. The CDR3 nucleotides are TGTGCCAGCAGCTTGGTGAAGGACAGGGGGCTTTTGGCGGACACTGAAGCTTTCTTT. It specifies CASSLVKDRGLLADTEAFF.

The V and J genes are TRBV27 and TRBJ2-7; the match to TRBD2 covers 11 bases. The CDR3 consists of 19 residues. Losses at the gene ends were 1 base for V and 1 base for J; bases not matched to a gene: 12. Germline CDR1 is MNHEY and CDR2 is SMNVEV (reference sequence). CDR3 nucleotide sequence: TGTGCCAGCAGTTTATTCCCCTTACTAGCGGGAGATCGATCCTACGAGCAGTACTTC. Translating gives CASSLFPLLAGDRSYEQYF.

This CDR3 reads CASSRDSPNTGELFF. In DNA, the CDR3 is TGCGCCAGCAGCCGGGACAGCCCGAACACCGGGGAGCTGTTTTTT. The chain combines TRBV5-1 with TRBJ2-2; 7 positions agree with TRBD1. Losses at the gene ends were 4 bases for V and 0 bases for J; bases not matched to a gene: 3. The CDR3 runs 15 residues. From germline, CDR1 is SGHRS and CDR2 YFSETQ.

The V call is TRBV5-6, the J call TRBJ2-2; no definite D call. Trimming removed 0 bases at V and 6 bases at J, with 12 bases between. The CDR3 consists of 15 residues. Looked up from germline, CDR1 is SGHDT and CDR2 is YYEEEE. CDR3 coding DNA: TGTGCCAGCAGCTTGGGGGCCCCAGATTCCGGGGAGCTGTTTTTT. It codes for CASSLGAPDSGELFF.

V gene TRBV5-1 combines with J gene TRBJ2-5; 7 nucleotides agree with TRBD1. Germline V gene sequence: CDR1 SGHRS, CDR2 YFSETQ. The CDR3 is 15 amino acids. With 7 bases clipped from V and 7 bases from J, the junction kept 16 bases outside the gene matches. CDR3 residues: CASAKGGEGVATQYF. In DNA form, the CDR3 reads TGCGCCAGCGCCAAAGGGGGCGAAGGGGTCGCGACCCAGTACTTC.

V gene TRBV29-1 combines with J gene TRBJ2-1; a possible D gene is TRBD2 (6 bases). V shed 0 bases and J shed 3 bases, with 15 bases lying between them. Germline loops: CDR1 SQVTM, CDR2 ANQGSEA. CDR3 length: 16 residues. The CDR3 here is CSVEDPGLQNYNEQFF. The CDR3 DNA is TGCAGCGTTGAAGATCCGGGACTTCAAAACTACAATGAGCAGTTCTTC.

This chain joins TRBV9 and TRBJ2-3, with 11 nucleotides matching TRBD2. This CDR3 spans 17 amino acids. The V and J ends lost 0 bases and 4 bases, in that order; junction bases with no gene match: 7. CDR1 SGDLS and CDR2 YYNGEE come from the germline V gene. CDR3 DNA: TGTGCCAGCAGCGTAGCTGTCCTAGCGGGAGGCGCAGATACGCAGTATTTT. Its translation is CASSVAVLAGGADTQYF.

The chain is built from TRBV6-4 and TRBJ1-1, with 8 bases fitting TRBD1. The CDR3 runs 12 residues. With V trimmed by 2 bases and J by 11 bases, 4 bases remained unmatched. Germline V gives CDR1 MRHNA, CDR2 SNTAGT. Here the CDR3 reads CASSDRTGLAFF. The CDR3 coding sequence is TGTGCCAGCAGTGACCGGACAGGGTTGGCTTTCTTT.

The chain is built from TRBV18 and TRBJ1-2; D possibly corresponds to TRBD1 (5 bases). The CDR3 contains 14 residues. Trimming took off 5 bases at V and 5 bases at J, with 15 bases between the two ends. Germline values: CDR1 KGHSH, CDR2 LQKENI. The CDR3 sequence is CASSAYAQGYGYTF. The CDR3 nucleotides are TGTGCCAGCTCAGCATACGCCCAGGGTTATGGCTACACCTTC.

This clone came up many times. J is TRBJ1-4 and V is TRBV25-1, with D unresolved. The V gene lost 7 bases and the J gene lost 7 bases, with 16 bases spanning the gap. This CDR3 contains 14 residues. Germline CDR1 reads MGHDK; CDR2 reads SYGVNS. The CDR3 DNA reads TGTGCCAGCAACCGGGGTCCGGGTTTTGAAAAACTGTTTTTT. Translation: CASNRGPGFEKLFF.

This sequence joins TRBV9 and TRBJ1-2; 7 bases are shared with TRBD1. From germline, CDR1 is SGDLS and CDR2 YYNGEE. The CDR3 runs to 14 residues. The J segment lost 3 bases and the V segment lost 5 bases, leaving 7 bases of the junction unmatched. The DNA of the CDR3 is TGTGCCAGCAGGACAGGGTCGAATGACTATGGCTACACCTTC. Residues: CASRTGSNDYGYTF.

This sequence joins TRBV11-2 and TRBJ1-4; D is perhaps TRBD1 (6 bases). This CDR3 has 15 residues. The germline V gene has CDR1 SGHAT and CDR2 FQNNGV. Trimming took off 5 bases at V and 7 bases at J, with 17 bases between the two ends. Written as DNA, the CDR3 is TGTGCCAGCAGCCCCCACGGGGGGCGTGTTGAAAAACTGTTTTTT. This translates into CASSPHGGRVEKLFF.

The V gene is TRBV19, the J gene TRBJ1-1; TRBD1 agrees at 7 bases. CDR3 length equals 15 residues. Germline lookup yields CDR1 LNHDA and CDR2 SQIVND (reference sequence). Losses at the gene ends were 1 base for V and 0 bases for J; bases not matched to a gene: 2. The CDR3 reads CASSIAGQLNTEAFF. CDR3 nucleotides: TGTGCCAGTAGTATAGCGGGACAGTTGAACACTGAAGCTTTCTTT.

V gene TRBV13 combines with J gene TRBJ2-3, with 8 bases fitting TRBD1. Per germline, CDR1 PRHDT and CDR2 FYEKMQ (reference sequence). The CDR3 runs 16 residues. Losses at the gene ends were 0 bases for V and 4 bases for J; bases not matched to a gene: 6. CDR3 DNA: TGTGCCAGCAGCTTAGGCGGGCAGGGGGCGCCAGATACGCAGTATTTT. Translation: CASSLGGQGAPDTQYF.

V is TRBV14 and J is TRBJ2-7, with D perhaps matching TRBD1 (6 bases). Germline CDR1 reads SGHDN; CDR2 reads FVKESK. The CDR3 is made up of 17 amino acids. Trimming took 0 bases from V and 4 from J, leaving 19 bases between them. The DNA for the CDR3 is TGTGCCAGCAGCCAAGAACCCCCCGCAGGGGACATATACGAGCAGTACTTC. Its translation is CASSQEPPAGDIYEQYF.

The chain combines TRBV6-5 with TRBJ2-4; TRBD1 matches 8 bases. This CDR3 is built from 15 residues. V shed 8 bases and J 4 bases; nucleotides not matched to a gene: 10. CDR1 is MNHEY, CDR2 SVGAGI, per germline. In DNA, the CDR3 is TGTGCCAGCGACCCAGGGGGCAGGCTTAAAAACATTCAGTACTTC. Its translation: CASDPGGRLKNIQYF.